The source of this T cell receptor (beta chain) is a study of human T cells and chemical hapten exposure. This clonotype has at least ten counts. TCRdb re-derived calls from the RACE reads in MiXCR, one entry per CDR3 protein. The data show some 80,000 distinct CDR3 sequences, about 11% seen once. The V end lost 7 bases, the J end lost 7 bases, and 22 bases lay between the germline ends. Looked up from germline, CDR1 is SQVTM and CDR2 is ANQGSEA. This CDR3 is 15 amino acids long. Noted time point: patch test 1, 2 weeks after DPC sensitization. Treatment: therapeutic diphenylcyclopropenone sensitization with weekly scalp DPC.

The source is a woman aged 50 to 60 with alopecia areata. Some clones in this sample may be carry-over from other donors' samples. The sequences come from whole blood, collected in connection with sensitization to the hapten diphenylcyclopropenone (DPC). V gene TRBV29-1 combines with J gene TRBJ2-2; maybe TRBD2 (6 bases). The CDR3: CSATAPGRTIGELFF. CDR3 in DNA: TGCAGCGCCACCGCCCCCGGTCGGACTATCGGGGAGCTGTTTTTT.